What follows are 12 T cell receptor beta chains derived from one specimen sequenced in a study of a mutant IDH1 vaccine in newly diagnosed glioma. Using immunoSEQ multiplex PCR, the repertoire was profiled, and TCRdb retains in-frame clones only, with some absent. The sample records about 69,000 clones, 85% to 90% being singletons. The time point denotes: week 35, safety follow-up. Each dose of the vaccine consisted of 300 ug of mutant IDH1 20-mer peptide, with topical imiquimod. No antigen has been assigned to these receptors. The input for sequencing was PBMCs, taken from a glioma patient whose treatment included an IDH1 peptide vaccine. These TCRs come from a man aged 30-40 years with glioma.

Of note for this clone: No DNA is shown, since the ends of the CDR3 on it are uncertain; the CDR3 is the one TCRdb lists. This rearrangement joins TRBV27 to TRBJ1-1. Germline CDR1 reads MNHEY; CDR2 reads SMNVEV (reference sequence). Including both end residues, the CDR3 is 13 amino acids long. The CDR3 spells CASSFGVGAEAYF.

The CDR3 region is CASSLALGLERHEQYF. The CDR3 DNA follows: TGTGCCAGCAGCTTGGCCTTAGGACTAGAGCGCCACGAGCAGTACTTC. The chain has TRBV5-6 and TRBJ2-7; 7 nucleotides match TRBD2. Trimming took 0 bases from V and 5 from J; bases not matched to a gene: 11. CDR3 size: 16 residues. Germline values: CDR1 SGHDT, CDR2 YYEEEE.

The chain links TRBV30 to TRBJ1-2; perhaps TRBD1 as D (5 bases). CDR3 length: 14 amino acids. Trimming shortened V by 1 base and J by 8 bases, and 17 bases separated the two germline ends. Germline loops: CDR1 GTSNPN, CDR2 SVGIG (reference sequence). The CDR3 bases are TGTGCCTGGAGTGAGTGGAGGGCCGGGGGAGGCTACACCTTC. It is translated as CAWSEWRAGGGYTF. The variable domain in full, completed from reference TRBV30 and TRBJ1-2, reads SQTIHQWPATLVQPVGSPLSLECTVEGTSNPNLYWYRQAAGRGLQLLFYSVGIGQISSEVPQNLSASRPQDRQFILSSKKLLLSDSGFYLCAWSEWRAGGGYTFGSGTRLTVV.

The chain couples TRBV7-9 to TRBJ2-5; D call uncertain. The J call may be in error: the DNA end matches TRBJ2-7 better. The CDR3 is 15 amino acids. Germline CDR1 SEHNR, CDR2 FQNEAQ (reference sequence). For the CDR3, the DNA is TGTGCCAGCAGCTTAAGTGGGGATATCCGCTACGAGCAGTACTTC. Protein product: CASSLSGDIRYEQYF.

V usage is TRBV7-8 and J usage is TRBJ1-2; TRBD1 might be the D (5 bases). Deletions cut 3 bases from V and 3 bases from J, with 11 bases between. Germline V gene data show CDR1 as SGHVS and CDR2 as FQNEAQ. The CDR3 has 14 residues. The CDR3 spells CASSLAGGHYGYTF. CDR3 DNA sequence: TGTGCCAGCAGCTTGGCGGGGGGACACTATGGCTACACCTTC. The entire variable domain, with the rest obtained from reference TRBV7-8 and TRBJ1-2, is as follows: GAGVSQSPRYKVAKRGQDVALRCDPISGHVSLFWYQQALGQGPEFLTYFQNEAQLDKSGLPSDRFFAERPEGSVSTLKIQRTQQEDSAVYLCASSLAGGHYGYTFGSGTRLTVV.

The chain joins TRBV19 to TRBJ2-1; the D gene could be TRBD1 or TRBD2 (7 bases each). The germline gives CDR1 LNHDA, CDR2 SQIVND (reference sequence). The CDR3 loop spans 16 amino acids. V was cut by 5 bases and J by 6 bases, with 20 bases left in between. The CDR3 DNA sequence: TGTGCCAGTAGTCCAGTGGCAGGGGGAGGGGGCAATGAGCAGTTCTTC. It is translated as CASSPVAGGGGNEQFF.

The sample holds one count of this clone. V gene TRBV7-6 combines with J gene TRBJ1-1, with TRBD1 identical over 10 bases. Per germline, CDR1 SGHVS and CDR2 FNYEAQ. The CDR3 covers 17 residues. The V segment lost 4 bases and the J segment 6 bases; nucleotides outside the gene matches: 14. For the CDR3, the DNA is TGTGCCAGCAGCTATTATTACGTGGGACAGGGGAGGTCTGAAGCTTTCTTT. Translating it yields CASSYYYVGQGRSEAFF. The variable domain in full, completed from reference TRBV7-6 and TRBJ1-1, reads GAGVSQSPRYKVTKRGQDVALRCDPISGHVSLYWYRQALGQGPEFLTYFNYEAQQDKSGLPNDRFSAERPEGSISTLTIQRTEQRDSAMYRCASSYYYVGQGRSEAFFGQGTRLTVV.

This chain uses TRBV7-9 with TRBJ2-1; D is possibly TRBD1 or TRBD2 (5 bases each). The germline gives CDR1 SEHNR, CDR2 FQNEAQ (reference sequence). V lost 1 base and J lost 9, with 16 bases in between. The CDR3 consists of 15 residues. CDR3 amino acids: CASSLVSGRLGEQFF. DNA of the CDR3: TGTGCCAGCAGCTTAGTATCGGGGCGCCTGGGTGAGCAGTTCTTC.

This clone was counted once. The CDR3 DNA reads as TGTGCCATCAAAAAGGGGTACGAGCAGTACTTC. It encodes CAIKKGYEQYF. The chain combines TRBV10-3 with TRBJ2-7; TRBD1 might be the D (5 bases). V was clipped by 7 bases and J by 4 bases, with 8 bases between them. This CDR3 has 11 residues. CDR1 and CDR2 (germline): ENHRY, SYGVKD.

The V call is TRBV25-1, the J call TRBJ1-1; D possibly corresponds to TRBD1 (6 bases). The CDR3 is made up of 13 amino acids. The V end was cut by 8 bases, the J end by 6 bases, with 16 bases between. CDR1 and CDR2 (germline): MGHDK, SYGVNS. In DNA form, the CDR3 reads TGTGCCAGCTCTAGGGGGGGGTACGCTGAAGCTTTCTTT. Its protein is CASSRGGYAEAFF.

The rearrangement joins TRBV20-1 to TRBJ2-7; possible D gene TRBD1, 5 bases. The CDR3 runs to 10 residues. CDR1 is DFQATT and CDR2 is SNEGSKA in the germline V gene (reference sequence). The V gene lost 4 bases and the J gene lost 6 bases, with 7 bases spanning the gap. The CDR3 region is CSATGSEQYF. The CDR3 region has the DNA TGCAGTGCTACAGGGTCCGAGCAGTACTTC.

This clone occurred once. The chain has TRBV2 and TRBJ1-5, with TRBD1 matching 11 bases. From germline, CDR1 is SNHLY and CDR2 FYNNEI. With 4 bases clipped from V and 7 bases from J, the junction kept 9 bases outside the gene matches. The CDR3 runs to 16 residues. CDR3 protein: CASSADRGLVNQPQHF. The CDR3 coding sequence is TGTGCCAGCAGTGCGGACAGGGGGCTTGTAAACCAGCCCCAGCATTTT.